A selection of T cell receptor beta chains follows, all from one sample in a study of shared clonotypes between healthy human individuals. Repertoires were generated with immunoSEQ multiplex PCR, while TCRdb's copy carries only in-frame clones and drops some. The sample has about 2 million clones, approximately 94% seen once; the top ten hold less than 1.5%. Sequences were obtained from naive CD8+ T cells sorted from blood. The receptors come from a young man in good health. Both conserved end residues are part of each CDR3. Fields, in order: V gene, D gene, clone size, J gene, CDR3 protein, CDR3 DNA. The D gene is left open where the match is weak. Rows may omit the clone size; those that give it use once, few, many or a size class.

>TRBV2|TRBD2|NA|TRBJ2-1
CASSPGLAVPSSYNEQFF
TGTGCCAGCAGTCCCGGACTAGCGGTACCGAGCTCCTACAATGAGCAGTTCTTC
>TRBV5-6|TRBD1|NA|TRBJ1-6
CASSLTGENSPLHF
TGTGCCAGCAGCTTGACAGGGGAGAATTCACCCCTCCACTTT
>TRBV6-5|TRBD1|NA|TRBJ1-2
CASSYSTGQVDYGYTF
TGTGCCAGCAGTTACTCCACGGGACAGGTGGACTATGGCTACACCTTC
>TRBV7-2|NA|NA|TRBJ2-1
CASSLGPGESSYNEQFF
TGTGCCAGCAGCTTGGGACCGGGAGAAAGTTCGTACAATGAGCAGTTCTTC
>TRBV2|TRBD1|NA|TRBJ1-2
CASSAGQGAHYGYTF
TGTGCCAGCAGTGCCGGACAGGGAGCGCACTATGGCTACACCTTC
>TRBV27|TRBD1|NA|TRBJ2-1
CASKLTGEYNNEQFF
TGTGCCAGCAAATTGACAGGGGAGTACAACAATGAGCAGTTCTTC
>TRBV1|NA|once|TRBJ2-1
CTSSDSGRSYNEQFF
TGCACCAGCAGCGATTCGGGCCGCTCCTACAATGAGCAGTTCTTC
>TRBV2|NA|NA|TRBJ2-3
CASSAASAGWADTQYF
TGTGCCAGCAGTGCGGCGTCGGCGGGGTGGGCAGATACGCAGTATTTT
>TRBV11-2|NA|NA|TRBJ1-1
CASSLWHGYEAFF
TGTGCCAGCAGCTTATGGCACGGATATGAAGCTTTCTTT
>TRBV7-9|TRBD1|NA|TRBJ2-1
CASSSNRGPTSDEQFF
TGTGCCAGCAGCTCAAACAGGGGCCCCACCTCGGATGAGCAGTTCTTC
>TRBV4-3|TRBD1|NA|TRBJ2-7
CASSQDGTQGVSYEQYF
TGCGCCAGCAGCCAAGATGGTACTCAGGGGGTTTCCTACGAGCAGTACTTC
>TRBV5-6|NA|NA|TRBJ1-1
CASSPGVMNTEAFF
TGTGCCAGCAGCCCGGGAGTCATGAACACTGAAGCTTTCTTT
>TRBV9|TRBD1|NA|TRBJ1-2
CASSVATGQIYGYTF
TGTGCCAGCAGCGTAGCGACGGGACAGATCTATGGCTACACCTTC
>TRBV4-1|NA|NA|TRBJ1-2
CASSPFPGQGYTF
TGCGCCAGCAGCCCCTTCCCGGGCCAAGGCTACACCTTC
>TRBV29-1|NA|NA|TRBJ2-2
CSVEWTLTGELFF
TGCAGCGTTGAATGGACACTCACCGGGGAGCTGTTTTTT
>TRBV5-4|TRBD1|once|TRBJ2-7
CASSLSGQSHEQYF
TGTGCCAGCAGCTTGTCGGGACAGTCCCACGAGCAGTACTTC
>TRBV5-8|NA|NA|TRBJ1-5
CASSSAVSYNQPQHF
TGTGCCAGCAGCTCGGCCGTGTCATACAATCAGCCCCAGCATTTT
>TRBV6-5|TRBD2|NA|TRBJ2-1
CASSYSAGEAVNEQFF
TGTGCCAGCAGTTACTCGGCGGGAGAAGCCGTAAATGAGCAGTTCTTC
>TRBV28|TRBD1|once|TRBJ2-7
CASSPLTGSQVIYEQYF
TGTGCCAGCAGCCCCCTGACAGGGAGTCAGGTGATCTACGAGCAGTACTTC
>TRBV5-4|NA|NA|TRBJ2-7
CATSVMGRESYYEQYF
TGTGCCACCTCGGTGATGGGCAGGGAGTCTTACTACGAGCAGTACTTC
>TRBV7-6|NA|NA|TRBJ1-2
CASSLEPGMGYTF
TGTGCCAGCAGCTTAGAACCAGGGATGGGCTACACCTTC
>TRBV29-1|NA|NA|TRBJ2-3
CSVEGTWGFTDTQYF
TGCAGCGTTGAGGGGACTTGGGGATTCACAGATACGCAGTATTTT
>TRBV29-1|TRBD1|NA|TRBJ1-2
CSVEGTGGGYTF
TGCAGCGTTGAGGGGACAGGCGGTGGCTACACCTTC
>TRBV7-6|TRBD2|NA|TRBJ2-3
CASSQLAGVGTDTQYF
TGTGCCAGCAGCCAATTAGCGGGAGTAGGCACAGATACGCAGTATTTT
>TRBV4-3|NA|NA|TRBJ2-2
CASSQFTGELFF
TGCGCCAGCAGCCAATTTACCGGGGAGCTGTTTTTT
>TRBV2|NA|NA|TRBJ2-1
CARGVSYNEQFF
TGTGCCAGAGGGGTCTCCTACAATGAGCAGTTCTTC
>TRBV2|NA|NA|TRBJ1-1
CASRGFDGTEAFF
TGTGCCAGCAGGGGTTTCGATGGCACTGAAGCTTTCTTT
>TRBV11-3|TRBD1|NA|TRBJ2-4
CASSLTGTADIQYF
TGTGCCAGCAGCCTGACAGGGACAGCGGACATTCAGTACTTC
>TRBV27|TRBD1|NA|TRBJ2-7
CASSLDRGTYEQYF
TGTGCCAGCAGTTTGGACAGGGGTACCTACGAGCAGTACTTC
>TRBV4-2|TRBD1|NA|TRBJ2-3
CASSQVIGTGVFGSTDTQYF
TGTGCCAGCAGCCAAGTGATCGGGACAGGGGTTTTTGGTAGCACAGATACGCAGTATTTT
>TRBV6-5|TRBD1|NA|TRBJ1-1
CASAGLQGKNTEAFF
TGTGCCAGCGCGGGGTTACAGGGGAAGAACACTGAAGCTTTCTTT
>TRBV5-4|NA|NA|TRBJ2-7
CASRQRDMDYEQYF
TGTGCCAGCCGTCAGAGGGACATGGACTACGAGCAGTACTTC
>TRBV9|NA|NA|TRBJ2-7
CASSVGGNTYEQYF
TGTGCCAGCAGCGTAGGGGGCAATACCTACGAGCAGTACTTC
>TRBV27|TRBD2|once|TRBJ2-1
CASRAVGGGTNNEQFF
TGTGCCAGCAGGGCCGTTGGGGGGGGTACGAACAATGAGCAGTTCTTC
>TRBV19|TRBD2|NA|TRBJ2-1
CASSARLAGDEQFF
TGTGCCAGTAGCGCCAGACTAGCGGGAGATGAGCAGTTCTTC
>TRBV7-9|NA|NA|TRBJ2-7
CASSLESRGLYEQYF
TGTGCCAGCAGCTTAGAGAGCAGGGGCTTGTACGAGCAGTACTTC
>TRBV6-6|NA|NA|TRBJ2-5
CASSWQPQETQYF
TGTGCCAGCAGTTGGCAGCCACAAGAGACCCAGTACTTC
>TRBV5-6|TRBD2|NA|TRBJ2-3
CASSGPTGGPDTQYF
TGTGCCAGCAGCGGACCGACGGGAGGGCCAGATACGCAGTATTTT
>TRBV5-6|NA|NA|TRBJ1-5
CASSLKGNQPQHF
TGTGCCAGCAGCTTGAAGGGTAATCAGCCCCAGCATTTT
>TRBV9|NA|few|TRBJ2-1
CASSVGGGEQFF
TGTGCCAGCAGCGTCGGGGGAGGTGAGCAGTTCTTC
>TRBV7-9|NA|NA|TRBJ2-7
CASSLSGAAYEQYF
TGTGCCAGCAGCTTATCCGGGGCAGCCTACGAGCAGTACTTC
>TRBV14|TRBD1|few|TRBJ1-6
CASSRTDRGPNSPLHF
TGTGCCAGCAGCCGAACGGACAGGGGACCAAATTCACCCCTCCACTTT
>TRBV4-3|NA|NA|TRBJ1-2
CASSQGLGTGYTF
TGCGCCAGCAGCCAAGGATTGGGGACTGGCTACACCTTC
>TRBV4-1|NA|NA|TRBJ2-4
CASSQDRGAIVWGNIQYF
TGCGCCAGCAGCCAAGATCGGGGGGCTATAGTATGGGGAAACATTCAGTACTTC
>TRBV7-9|NA|once|TRBJ2-7
CASSLSQGTYEQYF
TGTGCCAGCAGCTTAAGTCAGGGGACGTACGAGCAGTACTTC
>TRBV7-9|NA|once|TRBJ2-5
CASSLGSETGQETQYF
TGTGCCAGCAGCTTAGGTTCCGAGACAGGTCAAGAGACCCAGTACTTC